The next 27 T cell receptor beta chains were all read from a single sample in a study of Graves' ophthalmopathy and Graves' hyperthyroidism. Scientists amplified the TCR beta CDR3 regions from RNA transcripts. Second-round multiplex PCR followed a first-round RT-PCR using HTBI primers. TCRdb reprocessed the multiplex PCR reads with MiXCR, giving one entry per CDR3 protein. The sample gives hundreds of thousands of distinct CDR3 sequences, approximately 39% of which show up once; roughly 3.5% is in the top ten. Sequencing input: peripheral blood. These receptor sequences come from an adult man with Graves' ophthalmopathy.

The rearrangement uses TRBV7-2 and TRBJ2-2; 12 bases fit TRBD1. CDR3 length: 15 residues. Germline V gene lookup returns CDR1 SGHTA and CDR2 FQGNSA. V was clipped by 5 bases and J by 9 bases; unmatched bases: 7. Here the CDR3 reads CASSLGGQGAWELFF. In DNA form, the CDR3 reads TGTGCCAGCAGCCTAGGGGGACAGGGGGCTTGGGAGCTGTTTTTT.

This clonotype was seen ten or more times. This rearrangement joins TRBV6-6 to TRBJ1-3; D call uncertain. V gave up 2 bases and J gave up 0 bases, with 5 bases separating them. This CDR3 is built from 14 residues. CDR1 is MNHNY, CDR2 SVGAGI, per germline (reference sequence). CDR3 protein: CASSYLNSGNTIYF. As DNA, the CDR3 is TGTGCCAGCAGTTACCTTAACTCTGGAAACACCATATATTTT.

For the CDR3, the DNA is TGTGCCTGGAGTATCGACAGGGTGTTAGAGACCCAGTACTTC. Translating gives CAWSIDRVLETQYF. The rearrangement links TRBV30 to TRBJ2-5, with 7 bases aligning to TRBD1. The V gene end was trimmed by 2 bases and the J gene end by 4 bases; junction bases not matched to a gene: 7. The CDR3 length is 14 residues. Germline assignment: CDR1 GTSNPN and CDR2 SVGIG (reference sequence).

The CDR3 protein is CASTGEQGNGYTF. The CDR3 DNA reads as TGTGCCAGCACCGGGGAACAGGGGAATGGCTACACCTTC. This chain uses TRBV25-1 with TRBJ1-2, with TRBD1 identical over 7 bases. V lost 7 bases and J lost 6; bases outside the gene matches: 8. The length of the CDR3 is 13 residues. The germline CDR1 and CDR2 sequences are MGHDK and SYGVNS.

This clonotype has at least ten counts. V and J are TRBV19 and TRBJ1-6; 8 positions match TRBD1. Germline loops: CDR1 LNHDA, CDR2 SQIVND (reference sequence). The CDR3 is 18 residues long. V was pared by 5 bases and J by 5 bases, with 14 bases of the junction left unmatched. CDR3 residues: CASSAPPTGTGNNSPLHF. In DNA form, the CDR3 reads TGTGCCAGTAGTGCTCCTCCGACCGGGACAGGAAATAATTCACCCCTCCACTTT.

The chain recombines TRBV2 with TRBJ1-5; a weak D match, TRBD1 (6 bases). The V gene lost 6 bases and the J gene lost 4 bases, with 31 bases spanning the gap. CDR1 is SNHLY and CDR2 is FYNNEI in the germline V gene. This CDR3 spans 20 amino acids. This chain's CDR3 is CASSINRDRRFSSGNQPQHF. The CDR3 DNA reads TGTGCCAGCAGCATAAACAGGGACCGGAGATTTTCTTCGGGTAATCAGCCCCAGCATTTT. The full variable domain, rest sourced from reference TRBV2 and TRBJ1-5, is EPEVTQTPSHQVTQMGQEVILRCVPISNHLYFYWYRQILGQKVEFLVSFYNNEISEKSEIFDDQFSVERPDGSNFTLKIRSTKLEDSAMYFCASSINRDRRFSSGNQPQHFGDGTRLSIL.

The rearrangement uses TRBV19 and TRBJ1-5, with TRBD1 matching 7 bases. Germline-derived CDR1 and CDR2 are LNHDA and SQIVND (reference sequence). V was clipped by 7 bases and J by 5 bases; unmatched bases: 20. CDR3 length: 18 amino acids. CDR3 bases: TGTGCCAGTACCTCCGGGACAGAGGTCATAGTCGGAGATCAGCCCCAGCATTTT. Its protein is CASTSGTEVIVGDQPQHF.

The rearrangement links TRBV10-3 to TRBJ2-7; 7 bases are shared with TRBD2. CDR3 length: 13 residues. After removal of 10 bases from V and 4 bases from J, the junction contained 10 bases not matched to a gene. The germline V gene has CDR1 ENHRY and CDR2 SYGVKD. In DNA form, the CDR3 reads TGTGCCAGCAGCGGGGCAGAAGCATACGAGCAGTACTTC. It translates to CASSGAEAYEQYF.

This clonotype was recorded a few times. This sequence joins TRBV20-1 and TRBJ2-5; D remains ambiguous. Germline lookup yields CDR1 DFQATT and CDR2 SNEGSKA (reference sequence). Between the trimmed V and J ends, which lost 3 bases and 7 bases, there was a span of 3 bases. CDR3 length: 9 amino acids. CDR3 sequence reads: CSASGTQYF. The CDR3 bases are TGCAGTGCTAGCGGGACCCAGTACTTC.

This clonotype was seen only a few times. An end of the junction differs from the germline gene, which may be a read error. This chain joins TRBV10-3 and TRBJ2-5; weak D call: TRBD2 (5 bases). Germline lookup yields CDR1 ENHRY and CDR2 SYGVKD. The CDR3 totals 14 residues. The CDR3 bases are TGTGCCAGCAGTGAACTGGAGGTATGGGAGACCCAGTACTTC. Encoded protein: CASSELEVWETQYF.

This chain links TRBV20-1 with TRBJ2-2; D assignment may be TRBD1 or TRBD2 (5 bases each). The V gene lost 1 base and the J gene lost 0 bases, with 12 bases spanning the gap. Germline lookup yields CDR1 DFQATT and CDR2 SNEGSKA (reference sequence). This CDR3 has 16 amino acids. CDR3 in DNA: TGCAGTGCTAGAGGTCTTGGGGGAACGAACACCGGGGAGCTGTTTTTT. Its translation is CSARGLGGTNTGELFF.

About this clonotype itself: Germline and junction disagree at one end, which may indicate a read error. CDR3 region: CASRPSQGSNYGCTF. CDR3 bases: TGTGCCAGCAGGCCCAGCCAGGGATCTAACTATGGCTGCACCTTC. The chain recombines TRBV7-9 with TRBJ1-2; D perhaps matches TRBD1 (5 bases). The V gene's germline CDR1 is SEHNR and CDR2 FQNEAQ (reference sequence). The CDR3 has 15 amino acids.

This clonotype was seen a few times. The CDR3 sequence is CASSVTSGGEQETQYF. CDR3 coding DNA: TGCGCCAGCAGCGTGACTAGCGGGGGGGAACAAGAGACCCAGTACTTC. The genes are TRBV4-1 and TRBJ2-5, with 14 nucleotides matching TRBD2. Germline loops: CDR1 MGHRA, CDR2 YSYEKL. V lost 5 bases, J lost 2 bases, and 4 bases stayed unmatched. The CDR3 length is 16 residues.

This clonotype came up many times. This chain joins TRBV24-1 and TRBJ2-2; no firm D call. The CDR3 length is 12 residues. The V end was cut by 5 bases, the J end by 7 bases, with 7 bases between. Germline lookup yields CDR1 KGHDR and CDR2 SFDVKD. The CDR3 DNA reads TGTGCCACCAGTGCTGGGAACGGGGAGCTGTTTTTT. It codes for CATSAGNGELFF.

A word on this clonotype: A much bigger clone sits one base away, suggesting this may be a read error. V gene TRBV14 combines with J gene TRBJ2-7, with 10 bases lining up with TRBD1. Germline V CDR1 and CDR2: SGHDN, FVKESK. This CDR3 comprises 16 residues. V lost 4 bases, J lost 5 bases, and 11 bases stayed unmatched. CDR3 in DNA: TGTGCCAGCAGCCCTGGGACAGGGGTTAGTTGGGACGAGCAGTACTTC. Translation gives CASSPGTGVSWDEQYF.

The chain recombines TRBV29-1 with TRBJ2-5, with TRBD2 matching over 13 bases. The CDR3 spans 16 residues. J gave up 3 bases and V 4 bases, and 8 bases lay outside the gene matches. Germline V gives CDR1 SQVTM, CDR2 ANQGSEA. This CDR3 reads CSVARLAGGVEETQYF. CDR3 nucleotide sequence: TGCAGCGTTGCAAGACTAGCGGGAGGAGTTGAAGAGACCCAGTACTTC.

The chain has TRBV2 and TRBJ2-3, with D perhaps matching TRBD2 (5 bases). This CDR3 has 17 residues. V was clipped by 3 bases and J by 2 bases, with 18 bases between them. Germline loops: CDR1 SNHLY, CDR2 FYNNEI. The CDR3 spells CASSDNGKNLLTDTQYF. The CDR3 DNA follows: TGTGCCAGCAGTGATAACGGGAAGAACCTGCTCACAGATACGCAGTATTTT.

This clonotype was found many times. The rearrangement links TRBV9 to TRBJ1-4, with D uncertain. Trimming stripped 0 bases from V and 2 bases from J, with 11 bases between. CDR3 length equals 16 residues. Germline V gene data show CDR1 as SGDLS and CDR2 as YYNGEE. This chain's CDR3 is CASSVGSLGTNEKLFF. As DNA, the CDR3 is TGTGCCAGCAGCGTAGGGTCCCTGGGGACTAATGAAAAACTGTTTTTT. Together with reference TRBV9 and TRBJ1-4, the CDR3 gives the full variable domain: DSGVTQTPKHLITATGQRVTLRCSPRSGDLSVYWYQQSLDQGLQFLIQYYNGEERAKGNILERFSAQQFPDLHSELNLSSLELGDSALYFCASSVGSLGTNEKLFFGSGTQLSVL.

The chain carries TRBV14 and TRBJ1-3, with D perhaps TRBD1 (5 bases). The V end lost 7 bases, the J end lost 12 bases, and 22 bases lay between the germline ends. The germline CDR1 and CDR2 sequences are SGHDN and FVKESK. The CDR3 spans 14 residues. DNA of the CDR3: TGTGCCAGCACTCGGGGGGAAGCTGGGGCCAACATATATTTT. Amino acid sequence: CASTRGEAGANIYF.

This clonotype showed up many times. CDR3 sequence reads: CASSPRQGWNEQYF. CDR3 nucleotides: TGTGCCAGCAGCCCTCGACAGGGATGGAACGAGCAGTACTTC. The chain carries TRBV9 and TRBJ2-7; 7 positions match TRBD1. This CDR3 is built from 14 residues. Trimming cost V 4 bases and J 5 bases; bases outside gene matches: 9. The germline CDR1 and CDR2 sequences are SGDLS and YYNGEE.

J is TRBJ1-3 and V is TRBV25-1; D remains unclear. The CDR3 has 12 amino acids. CDR1 is MGHDK, CDR2 SYGVNS, per germline. CDR3 sequence: CAREGTGNTIYF. The CDR3 DNA follows: TGTGCTAGGGAGGGTACTGGAAACACCATATATTTT. The variable domain in full, with the rest retrieved from reference TRBV25-1 and TRBJ1-3, is EADIYQTPRYLVIGTGKKITLECSQTMGHDKMYWYQQDPGMELHLIHYSYGVNSTEKGDLSSESTVSRIRTEHFPLTLESARPSHTSQYLCAREGTGNTIYFGEGSWLTVV.

The V gene is TRBV29-1, the J gene TRBJ2-1; D is unclear. With 4 bases removed from V and 8 bases from J, the gap between germline ends came to 12 bases. The CDR3 sequence is 12 residues long. Per the germline V gene, CDR1 is SQVTM and CDR2 is ANQGSEA. CDR3 protein: CSVVPIGDEQFF. DNA of the CDR3: TGCAGCGTTGTCCCGATAGGAGATGAGCAGTTCTTC.

This sequence joins TRBV4-1 and TRBJ2-7; 13 bases fit TRBD2. The CDR3 extends over 16 amino acids. Unmatched junction bases numbered 6, after V lost 4 bases and J lost 3 bases. Germline CDR1 is MGHRA and CDR2 is YSYEKL. CDR3: CASSPLGLAGFYEQYF. CDR3 in DNA: TGCGCCAGCAGCCCCTTGGGACTAGCGGGATTCTACGAGCAGTACTTC.

The chain uses TRBV10-3 and TRBJ2-5, with TRBD2 as a possible D gene (6 bases). V lost 11 bases to trimming and J lost 3 bases, with 13 bases between them. CDR1 and CDR2 (germline): ENHRY, SYGVKD. This CDR3 region has 12 residues. CDR3 amino acids: CAEDSGEETQYF. CDR3 in DNA: TGTGCCGAAGATAGCGGTGAAGAGACCCAGTACTTC.

This clonotype appeared many times. CDR3 region: CASSDGQGANEQYF. Here the CDR3 DNA reads TGTGCCAGCAGTGATGGACAGGGGGCAAACGAGCAGTACTTC. The J gene is TRBJ2-7, the V gene TRBV25-1; 11 nucleotides align to TRBD1. V shed 3 bases and J 5 bases; nucleotides not matched to a gene: 3. Germline V gene data show CDR1 as MGHDK and CDR2 as SYGVNS. CDR3 length: 14 residues.

The chain joins TRBV29-1 to TRBJ2-6; 7 nucleotides line up with TRBD2. The germline CDR1 and CDR2 sequences are SQVTM and ANQGSEA. The CDR3 loop spans 16 amino acids. V shed 5 bases and J 1 base; nucleotides not matched to a gene: 8. The chain's CDR3 is CSVSRASGSGANVLTF. Here the CDR3 DNA reads TGCAGCGTTAGCCGGGCTAGCGGATCTGGGGCCAACGTCCTGACTTTC.

With regard to this clonotype: Being one base from a much bigger clone, this may be a read error. The chain has TRBV9 and TRBJ1-1; D gene unclear. The CDR3 length is 13 residues. Per the germline V gene, CDR1 is SGDLS and CDR2 is YYNGEE. CDR3 sequence reads: CAGSLSWDTEAFF. In DNA, the CDR3 is TGTGCCGGCAGCCTGAGTTGGGACACTGAAGCTTTCTTT.